This TCR beta chain was retrieved from a study of blood T cell repertoires in COVID-19. Looking at the study overall: Researchers got acute and convalescent COVID-19 samples from the United States, Italy and Spain. T cells, B-cell-depleted T cells, or PBMCs supplied cDNA or gDNA.

Profiled with immunoSEQ multiplex PCR; TCRdb holds only in-frame clones, not every one. The repertoire has 190,000 or so clones, about 86% of them found once; the top ten carry about 4.6%. V gave up 0 bases and J gave up 3 bases; unmatched junction bases: 8. Per the germline V gene, CDR1 is LNHNV and CDR2 is YYDKDF (reference sequence). This CDR3 contains 17 residues. Participant reports of clinical history set cohort assignment. It was within 2 weeks before study entry that exposed participants met a COVID-19 case. The V call is TRBV15, the J call TRBJ2-7; TRBD1 matches 10 bases. The origin of this receptor is a woman in her 30s who had been exposed to COVID-19. Specimen: PBMCs or T cells enriched from blood (not recorded which). The CDR3: CATSREIGTGVYYEQYF. The CDR3 nucleotides are TGTGCCACCAGCAGAGAGATCGGGACAGGGGTATACTACGAGCAGTACTTC.